This TCR beta chain was recovered during a study of T-cell reconstitution after alpha-beta-depleted transplantation in children. This clonotype appeared many times. The germline V and J ends were trimmed by 2 bases and 7 bases, with 14 bases remaining between them. This CDR3 is built from 14 residues. The germline CDR1 and CDR2 sequences are SEHNR and FQNEAQ (reference sequence). TCRbeta library construction was performed incorporating unique molecular identifiers. MiXCR was run by TCRdb on the PCR reads, yielding one entry per CDR3 protein. The repertoire holds approximately 240,000 distinct CDR3 sequences, with approximately 9.9% as singletons.

The receptor's source is a human donor who donated a stem cell graft to a child with SCID. The specimen was PBMCs from the stem cell graft donor, collected from the stem cell graft. The chain couples TRBV7-9 to TRBJ1-2; D gene uncertain. The CDR3 nucleotides are TGTGCCAGCAGCTTACACACGCTGGACGGTGGCTACACCTTC. Its protein product is CASSLHTLDGGYTF.